The 17 T cell receptor beta chains reported below all come from one sample, sequenced in a study of shared clonotypes between healthy human individuals. Using immunoSEQ multiplex PCR, the repertoire was profiled, and TCRdb retains in-frame clones only, with some absent. The table shows 740,000 or so clones, with roughly 72% occurring only once. Sequencing was performed on memory CD4+ T cells sorted from blood. Described subset: CD45RA-negative fraction. The receptor source for this set is a woman in her 30s in good health.

The chain combines TRBV5-1 with TRBJ1-4; 11 nucleotides agree with TRBD1. CDR3 size: 15 residues. Germline V gene sequence: CDR1 SGHRS, CDR2 YFSETQ. Trimming took 1 base from V and 7 from J; bases not matched to a gene: 3. The CDR3 DNA reads as TGCGCCAGCAGCTTGCCTGGGACAGGGGGTGAAAAACTGTTTTTT. Translated, it gives CASSLPGTGGEKLFF.

The chain is built from TRBV28 and TRBJ1-5; possible D gene TRBD1, 6 bases. The germline V gene has CDR1 MDHEN and CDR2 SYDVKM. This CDR3 is 14 amino acids long. Trimming removed 6 bases from V and 9 bases from J, with 18 bases in between. The CDR3 nucleotides read TGTGCCAGCAGGGAACGGGACAATGGGTGGCCCCAGCATTTT. Translating gives CASRERDNGWPQHF.

Only a few counts were recorded for this clone. The chain combines TRBV10-3 with TRBJ2-6, with 9 bases aligning to TRBD1. Germline loops: CDR1 ENHRY, CDR2 SYGVKD. V lost 6 bases to trimming and J lost 10 bases; unmatched junction nucleotides: 7. The CDR3 is 14 residues long. The CDR3 sequence: CAIRATGGKNVLTF. Here the CDR3 DNA reads TGTGCCATCAGGGCGACAGGGGGAAAAAACGTCCTGACTTTC.

The chain recombines TRBV4-1 with TRBJ2-1; 13 positions agree with TRBD2. The CDR3 spans 16 residues. V shed 4 bases and J 4 bases; nucleotides not matched to a gene: 4. Germline CDR1 is MGHRA and CDR2 is YSYEKL. CDR3 amino acids: CASSLGGLAGYNEQFF. CDR3 DNA: TGCGCCAGCAGCCTCGGGGGACTAGCGGGGTACAATGAGCAGTTCTTC.

The genes are TRBV5-5 and TRBJ2-7; a weak D match, TRBD2 (6 bases). CDR3 length equals 17 residues. CDR1 and CDR2 (germline): SGHKS, YYEKEE (reference sequence). V gave up 0 bases and J gave up 3 bases, with 19 bases separating them. The CDR3 is CASSLAVSGGRSYEQYF. The CDR3 DNA follows: TGTGCCAGCAGCTTGGCAGTTAGCGGAGGCCGCAGCTACGAGCAGTACTTC.

This clone was seen many times. The chain uses TRBV7-9 and TRBJ1-2, with D perhaps matching TRBD1 (6 bases). Trimming removed 4 bases from V and 8 bases from J, with 14 bases in between. From germline, CDR1 is SEHNR and CDR2 FQNEAQ (reference sequence). This CDR3 contains 13 residues. The CDR3 DNA sequence: TGTGCCAGCAGCTCACAGGGCATGGACGGCTACACCTTC. It codes for CASSSQGMDGYTF.

The CDR3 loop is CASRPGLAGNENIQYF. CDR3 in DNA: TGTGCCAGCAGGCCGGGACTAGCGGGAAACGAAAACATTCAGTACTTC. This rearrangement joins TRBV6-6 to TRBJ2-4; 13 bases map to TRBD2. The V and J ends lost 6 bases and 5 bases, in that order; junction bases with no gene match: 7. CDR1 MNHNY and CDR2 SVGAGI come from the germline V gene (reference sequence). The CDR3 consists of 16 residues.

Comments on this clone: The CDR3 ends on some other residue instead of the conserved phenylalanine or tryptophan, so this is likely a read error. It is unclear where the CDR3 begins or ends on the DNA, so no DNA is shown, and the CDR3 is as TCRdb lists it. The chain links TRBV5-5 to TRBJ2-7. Per the germline V gene, CDR1 is SGHKS and CDR2 is YYEKEE (reference sequence). Counting both end residues, the CDR3 totals 17 amino acids. CDR3 residues: CASRRGPPDYDVSSPYL.

The rearrangement uses TRBV19 and TRBJ1-4, with D uncertain. V lost 6 bases, J lost 4 bases, and 9 bases lay in between. Germline CDR1 is LNHDA and CDR2 is SQIVND (reference sequence). This CDR3 contains 13 residues. CDR3 loop: CASRDGINEKLFF. CDR3 bases: TGTGCCAGTAGGGACGGGATTAATGAAAAACTGTTTTTT.

As regards this clone: The sample has other DNA sequences that encode this CDR3 too. The genes are TRBV28 and TRBJ2-3, with 12 nucleotides matching TRBD2. J lost 3 bases, V lost 9 bases, and 1 base had no gene match. Germline V gene lookup returns CDR1 MDHEN and CDR2 SYDVKM. This CDR3 spans 13 amino acids. DNA for the CDR3: TGTGCCAGTGGACTAGCGGGGACAGATACGCAGTATTTT. This encodes CASGLAGTDTQYF. The variable domain in full, with the rest retrieved from reference TRBV28 and TRBJ2-3, is DVKVTQSSRYLVKRTGEKVFLECVQDMDHENMFWYRQDPGLGLRLIYFSYDVKMKEKGDIPEGYSVSREKKERFSLILESASTNQTSMYLCASGLAGTDTQYFGPGTRLTVL.

This clone was seen once. J is TRBJ1-5 and V is TRBV2; D unclear. The CDR3 extends over 14 amino acids. Germline V gives CDR1 SNHLY, CDR2 FYNNEI. Trimming stripped 5 bases from V and 2 bases from J, with 10 bases between. DNA of the CDR3: TGTGCCAGCAGTCCGATCCGGGGCAATCAGCCCCAGCATTTT. Encoded protein: CASSPIRGNQPQHF.

This clone was picked up many times. The chain employs TRBV6-1 and TRBJ2-7, with a possible D match to TRBD2 (5 bases). CDR3 length: 14 residues. The V gene's germline CDR1 is MNHNS and CDR2 SASEGT. Trimming removed 2 bases at V and 4 bases at J, with 12 bases between. As DNA, the CDR3 is TGTGCCAGCAGTGAAACAGACGGACTTTACGAGCAGTACTTC. It yields the protein CASSETDGLYEQYF.

The J gene is TRBJ2-1, the V gene TRBV4-1, with TRBD2 matching 8 bases. Germline trimming cut 5 bases from V and 4 bases from J; bases unmatched to any gene: 13. From germline, CDR1 is MGHRA and CDR2 YSYEKL. CDR3 length equals 17 residues. This CDR3 reads CASSSRLREGLYNEQFF. The CDR3 nucleotides are TGCGCCAGCAGCTCTCGCTTACGGGAGGGTTTGTACAATGAGCAGTTCTTC.

The CDR3 spells CASKVPEGLEPGGVGMQFF. CDR3 nucleotides: TGTGCCAGCAAAGTCCCGGAGGGACTAGAACCGGGTGGTGTGGGCATGCAGTTCTTC. The V gene is TRBV28, the J gene TRBJ2-1, with 8 bases identical to TRBD2. Trimming cost V 7 bases and J 12 bases; bases outside gene matches: 29. Germline loops: CDR1 MDHEN, CDR2 SYDVKM. The CDR3 runs to 19 residues.

This chain joins TRBV19 and TRBJ2-1, with 11 bases aligning to TRBD1. Germline assignment: CDR1 LNHDA and CDR2 SQIVND (reference sequence). V lost 1 base to trimming and J lost 4 bases; unmatched junction nucleotides: 6. The CDR3 is made up of 17 amino acids. The CDR3 DNA reads TGTGCCAGTAGTATAGCCTCCGGGACAGGGGGATACAATGAGCAGTTCTTC. Encoded protein: CASSIASGTGGYNEQFF. Drawing the rest from reference TRBV19 and TRBJ2-1, the complete variable domain is DGGITQSPKYLFRKEGQNVTLSCEQNLNHDAMYWYRQDPGQGLRLIYYSQIVNDFQKGDIAEGYSVSREKKESFPLTVTSAQKNPTAFYLCASSIASGTGGYNEQFFGPGTRLTVL.

CDR3 sequence: CASSSRLAGDQETQYF. CDR3 coding DNA: TGTGCCAGCAGCTCGCGACTAGCGGGAGACCAAGAGACCCAGTACTTC. The V call is TRBV11-2, the J call TRBJ2-5; 12 bases fit TRBD2. The trim removed 4 bases at V and 0 bases at J, leaving 3 bases unmatched. CDR1 SGHAT and CDR2 FQNNGV come from the germline V gene. The CDR3 loop spans 16 amino acids.

The genes are TRBV19 and TRBJ2-2; 10 bases are shared with TRBD2. V shed 5 bases and J 7 bases; nucleotides not matched to a gene: 10. Germline CDR1 reads LNHDA; CDR2 reads SQIVND (reference sequence). The CDR3 extends over 16 amino acids. The CDR3 nucleotides are TGTGCCAGTAGTGAGGGGAGCGGGAGGGCGAGCGGGGAGCTGTTTTTT. Protein product: CASSEGSGRASGELFF.